The 2 T cell receptor beta chains presented below share a single source sample, sequenced in a study of blood T cell repertoires in COVID-19. Using immunoSEQ multiplex PCR, the repertoire was profiled, and TCRdb retains in-frame clones only, with some absent. The sample holds about 170,000 clones, around four fifths seen once. Sequenced sample: peripheral blood. The source is a woman of 80 years or more with active or convalescent COVID-19.

This clone was counted a single time. CDR3 sequence (DNA): TGTGCCAGCAGCCAACCTAGCGGGGACACAGATACGCAGTATTTT. Amino acid sequence: CASSQPSGDTDTQYF. The V call is TRBV3-1 (or the pseudogene TRBV3-2), the J call TRBJ2-3; 9 nucleotides line up with TRBD2. The V gene's germline CDR1 is LGHDT and CDR2 YNNKEL (reference sequence). The CDR3 length is 15 residues. Losses at the gene ends were 2 bases for V and 2 bases for J; bases not matched to a gene: 2.

The chain joins TRBV11-2 to TRBJ2-1, with 11 nucleotides matching TRBD2. The CDR3 spans 19 residues. J was trimmed by 0 bases and V by 0 bases; bases with no gene match: 7. Germline CDR1 is SGHAT and CDR2 is FQNNGV. The CDR3 is CASSLDQTSGVRSYNEQFF. DNA for the CDR3: TGTGCCAGCAGCTTAGATCAGACTAGCGGGGTCCGCTCCTACAATGAGCAGTTCTTC.